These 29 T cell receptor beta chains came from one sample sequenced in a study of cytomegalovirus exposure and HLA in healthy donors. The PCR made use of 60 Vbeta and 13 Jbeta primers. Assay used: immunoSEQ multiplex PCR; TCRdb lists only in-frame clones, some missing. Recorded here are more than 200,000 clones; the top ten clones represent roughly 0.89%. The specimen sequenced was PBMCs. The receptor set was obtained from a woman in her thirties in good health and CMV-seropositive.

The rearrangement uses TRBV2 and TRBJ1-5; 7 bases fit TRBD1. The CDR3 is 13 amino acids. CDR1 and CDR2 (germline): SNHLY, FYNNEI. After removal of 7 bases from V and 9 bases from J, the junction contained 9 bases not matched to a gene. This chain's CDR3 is CASTPGQTLPQHF. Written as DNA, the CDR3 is TGTGCCAGCACCCCGGGACAGACCCTGCCCCAGCATTTT.

CDR3 amino acids: CSVGGTTYTF. In DNA form, the CDR3 reads TGCAGCGTTGGGGGGACAACCTACACCTTC. V is TRBV29-1 and J is TRBJ1-2; weak D call: TRBD1 (6 bases). CDR3 length: 10 amino acids. Trimming left V 4 bases short and J 10 bases short, with 10 bases between. The germline gives CDR1 SQVTM, CDR2 ANQGSEA.

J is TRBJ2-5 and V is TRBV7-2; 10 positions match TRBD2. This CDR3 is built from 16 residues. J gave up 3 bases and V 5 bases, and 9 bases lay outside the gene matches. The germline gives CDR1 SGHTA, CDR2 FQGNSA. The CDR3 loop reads CASSQGLAAEKETQYF. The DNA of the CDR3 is TGTGCCAGCAGCCAAGGACTAGCGGCTGAAAAAGAGACCCAGTACTTC.

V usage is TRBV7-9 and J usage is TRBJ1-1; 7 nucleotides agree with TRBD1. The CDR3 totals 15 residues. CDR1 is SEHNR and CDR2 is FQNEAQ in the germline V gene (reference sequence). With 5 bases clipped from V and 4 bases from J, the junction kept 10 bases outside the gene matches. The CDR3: CASSGEGASVTEAFF. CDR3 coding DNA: TGTGCCAGCAGCGGCGAGGGGGCTTCAGTCACTGAAGCTTTCTTT.

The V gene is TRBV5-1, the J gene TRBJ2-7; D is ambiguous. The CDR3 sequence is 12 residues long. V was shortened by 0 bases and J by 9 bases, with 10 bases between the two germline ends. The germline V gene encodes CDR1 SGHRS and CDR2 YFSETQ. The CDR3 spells CASSLGSRGQYF. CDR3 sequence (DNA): TGCGCCAGCAGCTTGGGATCGAGAGGGCAGTACTTC.

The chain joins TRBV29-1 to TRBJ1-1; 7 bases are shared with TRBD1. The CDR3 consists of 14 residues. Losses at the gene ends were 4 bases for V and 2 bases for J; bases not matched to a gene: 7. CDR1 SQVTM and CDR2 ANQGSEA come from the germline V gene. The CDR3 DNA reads TGCAGCGTTGTAGCAGGGACAGCAAACACTGAAGCTTTCTTT. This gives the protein CSVVAGTANTEAFF.

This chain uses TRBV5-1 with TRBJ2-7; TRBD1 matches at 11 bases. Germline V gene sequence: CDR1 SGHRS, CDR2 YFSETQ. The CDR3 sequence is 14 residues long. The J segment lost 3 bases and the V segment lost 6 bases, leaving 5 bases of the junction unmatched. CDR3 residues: CASTFGTGGYEQYF. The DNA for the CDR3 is TGCGCCAGCACATTCGGGACAGGGGGCTACGAGCAGTACTTC.

CDR3 protein: CASSQESQGTYEQYF. The CDR3 nucleotides are TGTGCCAGCAGCCAAGAAAGCCAGGGTACCTACGAGCAGTACTTC. This chain connects TRBV4-2 to TRBJ2-7; D is perhaps TRBD1 (5 bases). The CDR3 covers 15 residues. Germline-derived CDR1 and CDR2 are LGHNA and YNFKEQ. V was shortened by 0 bases and J by 2 bases, with 11 bases between the two germline ends.

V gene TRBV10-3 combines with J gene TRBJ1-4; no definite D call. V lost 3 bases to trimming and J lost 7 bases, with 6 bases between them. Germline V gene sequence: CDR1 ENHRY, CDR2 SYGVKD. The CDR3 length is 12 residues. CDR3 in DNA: TGTGCCATCAGTGACCGGGGTGAAAAACTGTTTTTT. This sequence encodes CAISDRGEKLFF.

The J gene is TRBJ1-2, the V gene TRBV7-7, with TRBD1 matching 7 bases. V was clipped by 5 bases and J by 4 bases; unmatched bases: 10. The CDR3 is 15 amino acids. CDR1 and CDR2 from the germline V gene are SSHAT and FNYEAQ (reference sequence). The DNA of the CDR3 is TGTGCCAGCAGCCCGCTAACCGACAGGGTCTATGGCTACACCTTC. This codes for CASSPLTDRVYGYTF.

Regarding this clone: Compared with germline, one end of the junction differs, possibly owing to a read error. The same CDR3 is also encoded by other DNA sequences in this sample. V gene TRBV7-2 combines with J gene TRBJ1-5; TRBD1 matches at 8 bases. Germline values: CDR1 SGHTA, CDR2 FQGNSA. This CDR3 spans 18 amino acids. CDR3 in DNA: TGCGCCAGCAGCTTAGCGCCAGGGGGCTATTTAGGCGATCAGCCCCAGCATTTT. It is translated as CASSLAPGGYLGDQPQHF.

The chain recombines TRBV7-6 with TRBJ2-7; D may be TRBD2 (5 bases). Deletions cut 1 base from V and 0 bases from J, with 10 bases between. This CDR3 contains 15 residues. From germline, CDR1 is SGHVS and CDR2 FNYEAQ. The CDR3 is CASSLDFGLSYEQYF. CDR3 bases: TGTGCCAGCAGCTTAGACTTTGGACTCTCCTACGAGCAGTACTTC.

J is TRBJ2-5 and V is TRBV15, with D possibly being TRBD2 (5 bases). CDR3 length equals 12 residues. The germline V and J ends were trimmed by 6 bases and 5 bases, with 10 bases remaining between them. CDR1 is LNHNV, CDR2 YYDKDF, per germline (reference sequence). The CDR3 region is CATSLERETQYF. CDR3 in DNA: TGTGCCACCAGTCTGGAGCGGGAGACCCAGTACTTC.

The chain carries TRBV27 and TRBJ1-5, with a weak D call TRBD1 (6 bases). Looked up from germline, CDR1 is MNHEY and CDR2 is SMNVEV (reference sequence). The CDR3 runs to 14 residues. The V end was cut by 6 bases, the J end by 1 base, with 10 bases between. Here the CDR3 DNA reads TGTGCCAGCAGGTCGACAGGCAGCAATCAGCCCCAGCATTTT. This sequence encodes CASRSTGSNQPQHF.

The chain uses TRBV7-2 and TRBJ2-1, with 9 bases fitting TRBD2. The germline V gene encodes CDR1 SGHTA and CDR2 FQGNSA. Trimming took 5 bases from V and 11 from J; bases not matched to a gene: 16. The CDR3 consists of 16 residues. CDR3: CASSPHYELAGAQQFF. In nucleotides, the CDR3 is TGTGCCAGCAGCCCCCATTACGAACTAGCGGGCGCCCAGCAGTTCTTC.

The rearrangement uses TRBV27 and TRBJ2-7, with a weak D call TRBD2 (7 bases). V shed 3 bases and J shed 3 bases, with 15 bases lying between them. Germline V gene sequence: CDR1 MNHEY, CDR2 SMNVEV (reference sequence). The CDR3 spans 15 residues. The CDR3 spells CASSFMGGTIYEQYF. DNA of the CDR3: TGTGCCAGCAGTTTTATGGGGGGGACAATCTACGAGCAGTACTTC.

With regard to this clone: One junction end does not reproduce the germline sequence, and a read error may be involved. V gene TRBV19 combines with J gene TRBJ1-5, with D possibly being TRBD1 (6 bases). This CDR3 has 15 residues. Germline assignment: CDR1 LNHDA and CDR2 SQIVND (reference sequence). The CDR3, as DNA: TGTGCCAGTAGTATCACAGGGTATAGCAGTCAGCCCCAGCATTTT. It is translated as CASSITGYSSQPQHF.

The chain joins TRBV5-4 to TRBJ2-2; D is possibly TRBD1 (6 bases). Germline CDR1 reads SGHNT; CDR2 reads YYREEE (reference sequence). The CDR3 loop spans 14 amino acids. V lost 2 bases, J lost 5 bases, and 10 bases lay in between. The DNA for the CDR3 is TGTGCCAGCAGCTTACAGGGTCCAACCGGGGAGCTGTTTTTT. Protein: CASSLQGPTGELFF.

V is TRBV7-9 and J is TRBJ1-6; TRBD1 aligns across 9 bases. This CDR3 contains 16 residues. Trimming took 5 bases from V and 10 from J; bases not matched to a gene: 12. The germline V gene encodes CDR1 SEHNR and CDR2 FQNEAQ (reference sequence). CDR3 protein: CASSNRDRVGGSPLHF. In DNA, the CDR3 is TGTGCCAGCAGCAACCGGGACAGGGTGGGGGGGTCACCCCTCCACTTT.

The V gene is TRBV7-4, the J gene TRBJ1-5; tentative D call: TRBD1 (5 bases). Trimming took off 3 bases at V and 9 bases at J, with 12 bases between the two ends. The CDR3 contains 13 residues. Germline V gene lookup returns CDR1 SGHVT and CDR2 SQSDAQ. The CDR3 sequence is CASSFRGGRPQHF. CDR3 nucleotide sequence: TGTGCCAGCAGCTTTAGGGGTGGTCGGCCCCAGCATTTT.

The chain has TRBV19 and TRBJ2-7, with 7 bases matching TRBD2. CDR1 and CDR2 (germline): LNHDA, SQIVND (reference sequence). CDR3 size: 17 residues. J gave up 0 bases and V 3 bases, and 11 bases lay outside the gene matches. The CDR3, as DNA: TGTGCCAGTAGTATGTCTTGGGAGCGGGGTGGCTCCTACGAGCAGTACTTC. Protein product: CASSMSWERGGSYEQYF.

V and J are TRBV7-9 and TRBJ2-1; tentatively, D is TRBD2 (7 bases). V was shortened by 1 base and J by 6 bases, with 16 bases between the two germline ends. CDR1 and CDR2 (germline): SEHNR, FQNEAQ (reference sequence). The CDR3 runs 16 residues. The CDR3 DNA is TGTGCCAGCAGCTTAGATTATTGGGGGGGGCTCAATGAGCAGTTCTTC. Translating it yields CASSLDYWGGLNEQFF.

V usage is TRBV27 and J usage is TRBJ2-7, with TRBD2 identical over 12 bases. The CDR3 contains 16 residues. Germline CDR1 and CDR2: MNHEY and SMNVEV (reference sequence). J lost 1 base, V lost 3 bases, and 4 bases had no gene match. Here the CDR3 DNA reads TGTGCCAGCAGTTTCTTGGGGACTAGCGGGTCCTACGAGCAGTACTTC. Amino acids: CASSFLGTSGSYEQYF.

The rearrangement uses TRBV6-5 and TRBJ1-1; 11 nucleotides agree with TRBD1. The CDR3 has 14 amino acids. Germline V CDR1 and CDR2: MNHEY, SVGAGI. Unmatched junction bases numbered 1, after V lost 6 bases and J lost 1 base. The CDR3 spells CASRGQGGNTEAFF. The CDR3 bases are TGTGCCAGCAGGGGACAGGGGGGGAACACTGAAGCTTTCTTT.

Written as DNA, the CDR3 is TGTGCCAGCAGTCCCTACCAGAGGGCAGATACGCAGTATTTT. This translates into CASSPYQRADTQYF. The V gene is TRBV6-5, the J gene TRBJ2-3; D may be TRBD2 (5 bases). This CDR3 spans 14 amino acids. Germline loops: CDR1 MNHEY, CDR2 SVGAGI. The V end lost 5 bases, the J end lost 4 bases, and 13 bases lay between the germline ends.

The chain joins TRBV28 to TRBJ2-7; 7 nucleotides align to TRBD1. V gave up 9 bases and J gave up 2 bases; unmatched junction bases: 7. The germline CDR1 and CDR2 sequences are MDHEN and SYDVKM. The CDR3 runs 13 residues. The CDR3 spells CASRQGFPYEQYF. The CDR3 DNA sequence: TGTGCCAGTCGACAGGGATTCCCCTACGAGCAGTACTTC.

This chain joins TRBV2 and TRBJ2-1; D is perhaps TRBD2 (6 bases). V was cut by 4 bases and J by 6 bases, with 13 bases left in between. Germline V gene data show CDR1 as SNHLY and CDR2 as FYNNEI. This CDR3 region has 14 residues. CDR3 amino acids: CASSATRTSNEQFF. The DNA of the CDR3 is TGTGCCAGCAGTGCGACTAGAACCTCCAATGAGCAGTTCTTC. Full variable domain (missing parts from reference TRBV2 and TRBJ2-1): EPEVTQTPSHQVTQMGQEVILRCVPISNHLYFYWYRQILGQKVEFLVSFYNNEISEKSEIFDDQFSVERPDGSNFTLKIRSTKLEDSAMYFCASSATRTSNEQFFGPGTRLTVL.

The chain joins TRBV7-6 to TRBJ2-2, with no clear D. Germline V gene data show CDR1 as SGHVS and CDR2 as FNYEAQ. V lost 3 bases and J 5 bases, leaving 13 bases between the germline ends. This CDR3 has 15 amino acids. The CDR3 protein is CASSLLVELTGELFF. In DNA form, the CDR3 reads TGTGCCAGCAGCTTGCTCGTAGAATTAACCGGGGAGCTGTTTTTT.

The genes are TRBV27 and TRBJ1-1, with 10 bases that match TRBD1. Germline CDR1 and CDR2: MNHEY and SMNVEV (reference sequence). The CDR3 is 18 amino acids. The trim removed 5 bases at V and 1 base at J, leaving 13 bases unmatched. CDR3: CASSHLTPGQGRNTEAFF. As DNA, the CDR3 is TGTGCCAGCAGTCACCTAACCCCGGGACAGGGGAGGAACACTGAAGCTTTCTTT.